This T cell receptor (beta chain) was identified during a study of identical twins. Study outcomes and limitations: Shared out-of-frame alpha sequences (those common to twins) showed excess low generation probability.

TCRdb reprocessed the 5' RACE reads with MiXCR, giving one entry per CDR3 protein. The table shows 300,000 to 400,000 distinct CDR3 sequences, with 9% to 10% occurring only once. This clonotype was seen repeatedly, ten times or more. Its antigen is as yet unknown. The CDR3 is 13 residues long. V was shortened by 5 bases and J by 9 bases, with 14 bases between the two germline ends. Germline V CDR1 and CDR2: SGHNT, YENEEA. V and J are TRBV11-3 and TRBJ2-1; no clear D gene. Sequenced input: naive T cells sorted from blood. This sequence originates from a woman aged 45-60 years in good health. DNA of the CDR3: TGTGCCAGCAGCCCCGGAAGGGTTGGTGAGCAGTTCTTC. It yields the protein CASSPGRVGEQFF.